Given below is one T cell receptor beta chain in context. No antigen is known for it. Base-call qualities are not available, and no considerably larger clone is one nucleotide away. This entry is derived from a study of T cell changes during pregnancy in multiple sclerosis (dated 2019 in TCRdb). For the wider study: Changes in the T cell repertoire over the course of pregnancy were examined in this study in women with multiple sclerosis.

The library was made by the immunoSEQ multiplex PCR assay. TCRdb stores this immuneACCESS table with in-frame sequences only. Part of the clones is absent; in the studies checked, under half of the shortfall reflects unresolved V genes, and no reason is known for the rest. The sample yields roughly 49,000 clones; around 95% were counted once. Of the sample, approximately 6% falls within the top ten clones. CDR1 GTSNPN and CDR2 SVGIG are derived from the germline V gene (reference sequence). Taken from cysteine to phenylalanine, the CDR3 has 15 residues. Of the read, only the CDR3 DNA is kept; its 45 bases are in frame from base 1. V drops 4 bases and J drops 0 bases, leaving 13 bases in between.

The rearranged chain carries TRBV30 and TRBJ1-5, with the D gene uncertain. This receptor was obtained from a female donor with multiple sclerosis, enrolled in a pregnancy study. This sample comprised CD8+ T cells from peripheral blood mononuclear cells, obtained in the first trimester of pregnancy. The nucleotides read TGTGCCTGGACCCCAGACACCTTTAGCAATCAGCCCCAGCATTTT. Its protein is CAWTPDTFSNQPQHF.